A selection of T cell receptor beta chains follows, all from one sample in a study of siplizumab effects on memory and regulatory T cells. Produced via immunoSEQ multiplex PCR; TCRdb's table is partial and in-frame only. The data hold more than 85,000 clones, with 80% to 95% observed a single time. The sample was CD4+ T cells sorted from blood. Every receptor here comes from a human donor in good health. The conserved cysteine and the conserved F or W are not part of the CDR3 here. Clone size appears in some rows only: once, few, many, or a class for an expanded clone.

clone size | J gene | V gene | CDR3 protein
. | TRBJ2-1 | TRBV14 | ASSQTRWGEQF
. | TRBJ2-1 | TRBV9 | ASSVGPLANEQF
. | TRBJ2-1 | TRBV7-8 | ASSVSGSGYNEQF
. | TRBJ1-4 | TRBV6-6 | ASSYGRGGEKLF
. | TRBJ2-3 | TRBV4-1 | ASSRGPSTDTQY
. | TRBJ2-4 | TRBV28 | ASSSHLVNIQY
. | TRBJ2-2 | TRBV5-1 | ASSLGGLAGAGGELF
. | TRBJ2-1 | TRBV14 | ASSHRTASGRLNEQF
few | TRBJ1-2 | TRBV7-8 | ASSPTGGNYGYT
. | TRBJ2-3 | TRBV25-1 | ASSGRGTGGTQY
. | TRBJ2-2 | TRBV28 | ASSTAQGVNTGELF
. | TRBJ2-6 | TRBV7-2 | ASSPRGAGANVLT
. | TRBJ1-4 | TRBV7-6 | ASSLLSEKLF
. | TRBJ2-7 | TRBV28 | ASRTPSYEQY
once | TRBJ1-2 | TRBV5-1 | ASSFRGVEVDGYT
. | TRBJ1-1 | TRBV28 | AIRRVLNTEAF
. | TRBJ2-1 | TRBV6-5 | ATSPRPFFRQF
. | TRBJ2-5 | TRBV18 | ASSPLAGFKYQETQY
. | TRBJ2-1 | TRBV28 | ASTLGGTGGYNEQF
. | TRBJ2-7 | TRBV14 | ASSDPGRALYEQY
. | TRBJ1-5 | TRBV10-2 | ASSEWRGDNQPQH
. | TRBJ2-2 | TRBV27 | ASSLWAGRNTGELF
once | TRBJ1-1 | TRBV28 | ASRSGFGSEAF
. | TRBJ2-4 | TRBV19 | ASSTGTGDFGGKNIQY
. | TRBJ1-1 | TRBV11-2 | ASSLRDYTEAF
. | TRBJ2-7 | TRBV6-1 | ASSNGLAGEEEY
. | TRBJ2-3 | TRBV28 | ASSPRGRFAPGVTDTQY
. | TRBJ2-7 | TRBV14 | ASSQLAGQGRSEQY
once | TRBJ1-5 | TRBV4-1 | ASSQDRQGGQASNQPQH
. | TRBJ2-7 | TRBV5-6 | ASSLVGTDEQY
. | TRBJ2-3 | TRBV27 | ASRRGGRADTQY